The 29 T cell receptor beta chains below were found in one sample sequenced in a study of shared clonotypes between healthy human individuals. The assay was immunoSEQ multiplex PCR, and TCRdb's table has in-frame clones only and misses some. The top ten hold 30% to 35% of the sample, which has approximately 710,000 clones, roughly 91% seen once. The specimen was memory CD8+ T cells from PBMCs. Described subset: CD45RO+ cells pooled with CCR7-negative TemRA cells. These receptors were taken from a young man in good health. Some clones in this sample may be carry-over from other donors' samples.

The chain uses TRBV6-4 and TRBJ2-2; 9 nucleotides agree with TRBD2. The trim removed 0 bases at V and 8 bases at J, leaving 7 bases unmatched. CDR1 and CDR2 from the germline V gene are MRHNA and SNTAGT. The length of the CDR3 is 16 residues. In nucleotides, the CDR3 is TGTGCCAGCAGTGACTCGACTAGCGGTACGGCTGGGGAGCTGTTTTTT. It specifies CASSDSTSGTAGELFF.

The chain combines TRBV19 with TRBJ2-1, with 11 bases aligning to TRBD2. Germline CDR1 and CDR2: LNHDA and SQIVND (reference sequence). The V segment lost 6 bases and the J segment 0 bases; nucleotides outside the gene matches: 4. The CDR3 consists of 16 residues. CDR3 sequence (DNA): TGTGCCAGTAGCCCTAGCGGGGGGAGCTCCTACAATGAGCAGTTCTTC. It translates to CASSPSGGSSYNEQFF.

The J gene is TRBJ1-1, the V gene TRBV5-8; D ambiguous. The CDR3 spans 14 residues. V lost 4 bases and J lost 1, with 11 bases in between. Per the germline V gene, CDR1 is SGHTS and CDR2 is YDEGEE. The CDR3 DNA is TGTGCCAGCAGCCCACGGTGGGGGAACACTGAAGCTTTCTTT. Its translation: CASSPRWGNTEAFF.

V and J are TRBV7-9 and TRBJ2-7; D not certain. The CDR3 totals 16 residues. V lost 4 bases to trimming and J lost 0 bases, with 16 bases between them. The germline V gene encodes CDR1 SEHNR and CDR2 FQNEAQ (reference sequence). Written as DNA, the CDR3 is TGTGCCAGCAGCTCCTTCAGGACGGAAAGCTCCTACGAGCAGTACTTC. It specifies CASSSFRTESSYEQYF. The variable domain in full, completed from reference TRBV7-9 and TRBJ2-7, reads DTGVSQNPRHKITKRGQNVTFRCDPISEHNRLYWYRQTLGQGPEFLTYFQNEAQLEKSRLLSDRFSAERPKGSFSTLEIQRTEQGDSAMYLCASSSFRTESSYEQYFGPGTRLTVT.

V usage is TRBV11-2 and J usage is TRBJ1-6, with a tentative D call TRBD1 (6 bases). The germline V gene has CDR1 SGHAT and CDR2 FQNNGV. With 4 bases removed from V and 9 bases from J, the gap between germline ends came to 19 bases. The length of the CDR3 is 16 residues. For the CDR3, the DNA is TGTGCCAGCAGCTCTGGCGGGGGCAGGGGAGGTTCACCCCTCCACTTT. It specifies CASSSGGGRGGSPLHF.

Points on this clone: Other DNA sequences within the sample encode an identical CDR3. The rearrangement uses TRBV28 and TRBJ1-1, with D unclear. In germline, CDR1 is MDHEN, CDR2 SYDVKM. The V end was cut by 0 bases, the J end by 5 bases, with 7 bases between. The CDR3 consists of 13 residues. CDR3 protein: CASSLWRVTEAFF. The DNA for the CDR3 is TGTGCCAGCAGTTTATGGAGGGTTACTGAAGCTTTCTTT.

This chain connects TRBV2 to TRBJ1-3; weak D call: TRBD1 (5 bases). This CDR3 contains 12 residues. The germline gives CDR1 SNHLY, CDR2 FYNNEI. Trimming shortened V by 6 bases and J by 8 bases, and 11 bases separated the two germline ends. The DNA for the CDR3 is TGTGCCAGCAGGGACCTGGGGGACACCATATATTTT. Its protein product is CASRDLGDTIYF.

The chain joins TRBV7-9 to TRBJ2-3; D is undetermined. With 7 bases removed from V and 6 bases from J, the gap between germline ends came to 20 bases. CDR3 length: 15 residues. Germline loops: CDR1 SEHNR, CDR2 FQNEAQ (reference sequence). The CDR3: CASTPRSTLGDTQYF. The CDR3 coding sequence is TGTGCCAGCACCCCGAGGAGTACGCTAGGGGATACGCAGTATTTT.

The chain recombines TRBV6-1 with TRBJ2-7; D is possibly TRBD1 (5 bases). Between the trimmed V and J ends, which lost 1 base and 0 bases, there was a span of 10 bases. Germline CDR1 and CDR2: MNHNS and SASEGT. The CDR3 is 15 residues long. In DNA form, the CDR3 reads TGTGCCAGCAGTGAAGGACAGACGAGCTCCTACGAGCAGTACTTC. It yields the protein CASSEGQTSSYEQYF.

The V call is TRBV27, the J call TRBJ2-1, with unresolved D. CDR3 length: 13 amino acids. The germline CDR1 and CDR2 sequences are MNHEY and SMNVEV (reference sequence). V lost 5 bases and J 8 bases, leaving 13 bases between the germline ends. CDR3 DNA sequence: TGTGCCAGCAGTCGTCAGACACTGGATGAGCAGTTCTTC. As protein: CASSRQTLDEQFF.

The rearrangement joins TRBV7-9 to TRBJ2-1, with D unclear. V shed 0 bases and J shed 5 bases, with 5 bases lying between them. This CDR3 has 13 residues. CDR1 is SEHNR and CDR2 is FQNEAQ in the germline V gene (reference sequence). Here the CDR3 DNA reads TGTGCCAGCAGCTTAGCTGTGAACAATGAGCAGTTCTTC. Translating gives CASSLAVNNEQFF.

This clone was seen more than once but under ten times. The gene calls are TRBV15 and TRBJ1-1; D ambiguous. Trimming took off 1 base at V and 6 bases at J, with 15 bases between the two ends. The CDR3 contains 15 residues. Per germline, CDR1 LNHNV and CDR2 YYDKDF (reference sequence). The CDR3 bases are TGTGCCACCAGCAGAGGGGCCAACAGTCCGCCTGAAGCTTTCTTT. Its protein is CATSRGANSPPEAFF.

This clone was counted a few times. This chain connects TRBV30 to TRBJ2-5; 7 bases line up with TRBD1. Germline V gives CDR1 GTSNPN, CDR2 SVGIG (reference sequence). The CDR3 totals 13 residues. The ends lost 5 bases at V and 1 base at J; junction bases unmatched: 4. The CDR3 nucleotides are TGTGCCTGGGAGACAGGGACCCAAGAGACCCAGTACTTC. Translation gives CAWETGTQETQYF.

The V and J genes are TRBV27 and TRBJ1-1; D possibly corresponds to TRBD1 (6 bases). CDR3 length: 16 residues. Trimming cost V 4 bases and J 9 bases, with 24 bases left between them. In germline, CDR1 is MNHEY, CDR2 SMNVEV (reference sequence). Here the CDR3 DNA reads TGTGCCAGCAGTTCGCGTAAAGGCAGGGGAGGTGGGAAAGCTTTCTTT. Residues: CASSSRKGRGGGKAFF.

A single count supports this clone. The CDR3: CASRTGTGVGRNEQFF. CDR3 nucleotide sequence: TGTGCCAGCAGGACCGGGACAGGGGTGGGTAGGAATGAGCAGTTCTTC. This chain connects TRBV27 to TRBJ2-1, with 10 nucleotides matching TRBD1. The J segment lost 7 bases and the V segment lost 6 bases, leaving 12 bases of the junction unmatched. Germline V CDR1 and CDR2: MNHEY, SMNVEV (reference sequence). The length of the CDR3 is 16 residues.

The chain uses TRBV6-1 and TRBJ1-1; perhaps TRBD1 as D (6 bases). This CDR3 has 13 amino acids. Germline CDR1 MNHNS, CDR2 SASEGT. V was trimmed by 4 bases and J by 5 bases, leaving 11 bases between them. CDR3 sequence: CASSGRGRTEAFF. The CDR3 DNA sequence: TGTGCCAGCAGTGGCAGGGGTCGGACTGAAGCTTTCTTT.

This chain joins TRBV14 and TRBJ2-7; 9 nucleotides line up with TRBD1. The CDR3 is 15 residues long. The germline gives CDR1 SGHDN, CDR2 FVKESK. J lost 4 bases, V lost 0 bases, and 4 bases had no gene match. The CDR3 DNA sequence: TGTGCCAGCAGCCAAGAGGGACAGGGATGGTACGAGCAGTACTTC. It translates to CASSQEGQGWYEQYF.

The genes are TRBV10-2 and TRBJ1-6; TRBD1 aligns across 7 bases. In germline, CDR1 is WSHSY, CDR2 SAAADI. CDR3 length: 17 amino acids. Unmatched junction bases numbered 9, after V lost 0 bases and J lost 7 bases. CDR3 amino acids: CASSESTGQVANSPLHF. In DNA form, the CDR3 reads TGCGCCAGCAGTGAGTCGACTGGACAGGTCGCAAATTCACCCCTCCACTTT.

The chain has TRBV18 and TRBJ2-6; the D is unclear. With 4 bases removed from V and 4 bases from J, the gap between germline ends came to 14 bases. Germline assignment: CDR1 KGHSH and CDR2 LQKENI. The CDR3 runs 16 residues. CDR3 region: CASSQPRNSGANVLTF. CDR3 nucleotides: TGTGCCAGCTCACAGCCCCGAAACTCCGGGGCCAACGTCCTGACTTTC.

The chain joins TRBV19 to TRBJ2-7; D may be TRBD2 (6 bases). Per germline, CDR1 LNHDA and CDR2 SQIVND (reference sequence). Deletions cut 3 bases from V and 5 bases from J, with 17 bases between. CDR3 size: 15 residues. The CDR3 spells CASSIRSGDDDEQYF. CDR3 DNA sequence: TGTGCCAGTAGTATCCGTTCGGGGGATGACGACGAGCAGTACTTC.

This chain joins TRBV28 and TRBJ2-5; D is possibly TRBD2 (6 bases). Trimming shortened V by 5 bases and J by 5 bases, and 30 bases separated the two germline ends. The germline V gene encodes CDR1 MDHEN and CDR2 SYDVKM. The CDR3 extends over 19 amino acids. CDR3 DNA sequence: TGTGCCAGCAGTGATCGCCTCCTCACCCCGGAGGGGCTTGAGGAGACCCAGTACTTC. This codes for CASSDRLLTPEGLEETQYF.

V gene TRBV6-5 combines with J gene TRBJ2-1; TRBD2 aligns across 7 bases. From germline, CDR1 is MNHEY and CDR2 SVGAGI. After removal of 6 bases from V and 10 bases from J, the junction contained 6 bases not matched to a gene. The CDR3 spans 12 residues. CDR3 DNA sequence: TGTGCCAGCAGGAGCGGGGCCTTCGAGCAGTTCTTC. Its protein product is CASRSGAFEQFF.

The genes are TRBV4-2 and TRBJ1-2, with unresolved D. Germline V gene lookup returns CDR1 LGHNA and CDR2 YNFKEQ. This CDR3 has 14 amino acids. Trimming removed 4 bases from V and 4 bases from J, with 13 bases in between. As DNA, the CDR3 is TGTGCCAGCAGCCCCATCGGGAGCGGCTATGGCTACACCTTC. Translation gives CASSPIGSGYGYTF.

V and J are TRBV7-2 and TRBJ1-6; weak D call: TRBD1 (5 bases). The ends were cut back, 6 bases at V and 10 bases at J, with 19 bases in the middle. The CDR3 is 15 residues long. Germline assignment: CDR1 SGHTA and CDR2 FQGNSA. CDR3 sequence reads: CASRIGTAVGSPLHF. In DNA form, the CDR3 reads TGTGCCAGCAGAATCGGGACTGCAGTAGGATCACCCCTCCACTTT.

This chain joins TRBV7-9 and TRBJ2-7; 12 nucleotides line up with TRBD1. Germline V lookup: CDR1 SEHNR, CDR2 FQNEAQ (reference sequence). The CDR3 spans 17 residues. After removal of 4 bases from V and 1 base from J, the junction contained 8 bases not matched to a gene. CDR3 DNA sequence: TGTGCCAGCAGCTCCGGGACAGGGGGCCCCAGTTCCTACGAGCAGTACTTC. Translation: CASSSGTGGPSSYEQYF.

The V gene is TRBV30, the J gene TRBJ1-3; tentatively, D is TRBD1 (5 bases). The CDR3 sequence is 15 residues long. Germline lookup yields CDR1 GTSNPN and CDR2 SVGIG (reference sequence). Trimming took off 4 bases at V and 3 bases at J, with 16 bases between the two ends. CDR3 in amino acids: CAWTSWGGGGNTIYF. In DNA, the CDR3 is TGTGCCTGGACCTCCTGGGGGGGAGGTGGAAACACCATATATTTT.

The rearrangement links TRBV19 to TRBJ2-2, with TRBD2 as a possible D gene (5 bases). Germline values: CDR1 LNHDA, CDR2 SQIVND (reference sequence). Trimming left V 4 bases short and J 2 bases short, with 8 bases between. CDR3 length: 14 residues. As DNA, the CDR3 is TGTGCCAGTAGTAGCGGGCCAAACACCGGGGAGCTGTTTTTT. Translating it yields CASSSGPNTGELFF.

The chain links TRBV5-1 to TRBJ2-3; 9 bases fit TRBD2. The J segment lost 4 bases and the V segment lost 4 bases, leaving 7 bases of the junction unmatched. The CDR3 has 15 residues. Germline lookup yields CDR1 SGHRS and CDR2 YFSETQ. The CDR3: CASSLSGSLADTQYF. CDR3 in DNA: TGCGCCAGCAGCCTTAGCGGGAGCTTGGCAGATACGCAGTATTTT.

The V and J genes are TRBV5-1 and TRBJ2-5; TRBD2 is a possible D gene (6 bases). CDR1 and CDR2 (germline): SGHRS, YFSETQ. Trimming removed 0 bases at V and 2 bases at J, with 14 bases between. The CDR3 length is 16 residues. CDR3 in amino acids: CASSLEGGPFQETQYF. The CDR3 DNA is TGCGCCAGCAGCTTGGAAGGAGGGCCCTTTCAAGAGACCCAGTACTTC.